A single sample gave rise to the 25 T cell receptor beta chains below, sequenced in a study of CD8+ T cells in alopecia areata. Documented treatment: oral pan-JAK inhibitor, 5-10 mg twice daily. Investigators isolated RNA and reverse transcribed it into cDNA to act as the sequencing template. Measured with immunoSEQ multiplex PCR; TCRdb has only the in-frame clones, and not every one. The sample has over 95,000 clones, under 70% seen once; the top ten hold 15% to 18%. The material was CD8+ T cells sorted from blood, obtained at week 4, from a patient treated with tofacitinib. Every receptor here comes from a human donor with alopecia areata.

In this sample, this clone turned up a few times. The chain joins TRBV7-9 to TRBJ1-2; 9 positions agree with TRBD1. V shed 3 bases and J 6 bases; nucleotides not matched to a gene: 8. The germline V gene has CDR1 SEHNR and CDR2 FQNEAQ (reference sequence). The CDR3 is 15 residues long. The CDR3 DNA follows: TGTGCCAGCAGCTTCCGGGACAGGGAAGAGGATGGCTACACCTTC. It specifies CASSFRDREEDGYTF.

This clone occurred a few times. The chain joins TRBV28 to TRBJ1-1; D ambiguous. This CDR3 region has 13 residues. Trimming took off 2 bases at V and 1 base at J, with 5 bases between the two ends. Germline V lookup: CDR1 MDHEN, CDR2 SYDVKM. CDR3 nucleotide sequence: TGTGCCAGCAGTTTAAGAGGGAACACTGAAGCTTTCTTT. Translated: CASSLRGNTEAFF.

The rearrangement links TRBV7-9 to TRBJ2-5, with D unresolved. CDR1 and CDR2 from the germline V gene are SEHNR and FQNEAQ (reference sequence). This CDR3 spans 12 amino acids. Trimming took off 4 bases at V and 4 bases at J, with 7 bases between the two ends. The CDR3 is CASSSHAETQYF. Written as DNA, the CDR3 is TGTGCCAGCAGCTCCCATGCAGAGACCCAGTACTTC. Variable domain in full (rest from reference TRBV7-9 and TRBJ2-5): DTGVSQNPRHKITKRGQNVTFRCDPISEHNRLYWYRQTLGQGPEFLTYFQNEAQLEKSRLLSDRFSAERPKGSFSTLEIQRTEQGDSAMYLCASSSHAETQYFGPGTRLLVL.

The chain employs TRBV7-9 and TRBJ2-5; possibly TRBD1 or TRBD2 for D (5 bases each). This CDR3 spans 15 amino acids. Per the germline V gene, CDR1 is SEHNR and CDR2 is FQNEAQ (reference sequence). The V end lost 4 bases, the J end lost 5 bases, and 17 bases lay between the germline ends. The CDR3 loop reads CASSSLLGDGETQYF. In nucleotides, the CDR3 is TGTGCCAGCAGCTCACTATTGGGGGACGGGGAGACCCAGTACTTC.

The chain combines TRBV27 with TRBJ2-1, with TRBD2 identical over 8 bases. The V gene's germline CDR1 is MNHEY and CDR2 SMNVEV (reference sequence). The CDR3 extends over 17 amino acids. V gave up 5 bases and J gave up 3 bases; unmatched junction bases: 12. CDR3 coding DNA: TGTGCCAGCAGTCTCCGTAGCGGGGAGGGATTCTACAATGAGCAGTTCTTC. This encodes CASSLRSGEGFYNEQFF.

V usage is TRBV19 and J usage is TRBJ2-7; the D gene is possibly TRBD2 (5 bases). Germline V gene lookup returns CDR1 LNHDA and CDR2 SQIVND (reference sequence). The CDR3 length is 14 residues. V was cut by 3 bases and J by 2 bases, with 11 bases left in between. The CDR3 DNA sequence: TGTGCCAGTAGTATGCTGGAGGATGCCTACGAGCAGTACTTC. Translating it yields CASSMLEDAYEQYF.

The sample holds a few counts of this clone. V and J are TRBV15 and TRBJ1-5; TRBD1 might be the D (5 bases). Germline V gives CDR1 LNHNV, CDR2 YYDKDF (reference sequence). CDR3 size: 16 residues. V gave up 3 bases and J gave up 3 bases, with 15 bases separating them. The CDR3 DNA reads TGTGCCACCAGCAGCGAGCGGGGCGGCCTCAATCAGCCCCAGCATTTT. It encodes CATSSERGGLNQPQHF.

V and J are TRBV4-2 and TRBJ2-1, with a weak D call TRBD1 (6 bases). The CDR3 contains 16 residues. Germline CDR1 is LGHNA and CDR2 is YNFKEQ. Trimming took 0 bases from V and 8 from J, leaving 17 bases between them. Written as DNA, the CDR3 is TGTGCCAGCAGCCAAGATTGGCAGGGGAGAGGGGATGAGCAGTTCTTC. Its translation is CASSQDWQGRGDEQFF.

This chain joins TRBV11-2 and TRBJ2-5; no firm D call. CDR1 SGHAT and CDR2 FQNNGV come from the germline V gene. The V gene lost 0 bases and the J gene lost 2 bases, with 10 bases spanning the gap. The CDR3 has 15 residues. The CDR3 reads CASSLEPSPQETQYF. For the CDR3, the DNA is TGTGCCAGCAGCTTAGAGCCCAGCCCGCAAGAGACCCAGTACTTC.

This clone showed up just a few times. The chain links TRBV29-1 to TRBJ1-1; no clear D gene. The CDR3 is 14 residues long. V lost 2 bases to trimming and J lost 4 bases, with 14 bases between them. Germline V gene data show CDR1 as SQVTM and CDR2 as ANQGSEA. The CDR3 nucleotides read TGCAGCGTTGAAATGAGCAACCTCGGCACTGAAGCTTTCTTT. It specifies CSVEMSNLGTEAFF.

The J gene is TRBJ2-7, the V gene TRBV27, with a weak D call TRBD1 (5 bases). Germline V gene sequence: CDR1 MNHEY, CDR2 SMNVEV (reference sequence). This CDR3 has 14 amino acids. The V gene lost 3 bases and the J gene lost 0 bases, with 9 bases spanning the gap. Here the CDR3 reads CASSFRASSYEQYF. CDR3 nucleotides: TGTGCCAGCAGTTTCAGGGCCTCCTCCTACGAGCAGTACTTC.

The chain joins TRBV27 to TRBJ2-7; D is unresolved. The CDR3 runs 11 residues. Per the germline V gene, CDR1 is MNHEY and CDR2 is SMNVEV (reference sequence). The germline V and J ends were trimmed by 3 bases and 4 bases, with 4 bases remaining between them. Here the CDR3 DNA reads TGTGCCAGCAGTTTCGCATACGAGCAGTACTTC. Its protein is CASSFAYEQYF.

The chain employs TRBV2 and TRBJ1-2, with TRBD1 as a possible D gene (5 bases). The germline V gene has CDR1 SNHLY and CDR2 FYNNEI. CDR3 length equals 12 residues. The germline V and J ends were trimmed by 4 bases and 8 bases, with 11 bases remaining between them. The DNA of the CDR3 is TGTGCCAGCAGTGCCTCGGGGCAGGGCTACACCTTC. This sequence encodes CASSASGQGYTF.

The chain combines TRBV27 with TRBJ1-1, with D unresolved. CDR3 length: 14 amino acids. Germline values: CDR1 MNHEY, CDR2 SMNVEV (reference sequence). The V gene lost 6 bases and the J gene lost 1 base, with 12 bases spanning the gap. The CDR3: CASSKFRSNTEAFF. In DNA, the CDR3 is TGTGCCAGCAGCAAGTTTCGATCGAACACTGAAGCTTTCTTT.

The V gene is TRBV13, the J gene TRBJ2-7; no reliable D call. V was trimmed by 1 base and J by 0 bases, leaving 10 bases between them. The germline gives CDR1 PRHDT, CDR2 FYEKMQ (reference sequence). This CDR3 comprises 15 residues. The CDR3 bases are TGTGCCAGCAGCTTAGAGGGCCAGAGCTCCTACGAGCAGTACTTC. It encodes CASSLEGQSSYEQYF.

The rearrangement uses TRBV6-5 and TRBJ2-5, with 10 positions matching TRBD2. The V and J ends lost 5 bases and 4 bases, in that order; junction bases with no gene match: 7. Germline-derived CDR1 and CDR2 are MNHEY and SVGAGI. The CDR3 extends over 15 amino acids. CDR3 in DNA: TGTGCCAGCAGTCCTAGCGGGAGAAGGCGAGAGACCCAGTACTTC. Residues: CASSPSGRRRETQYF.

The chain couples TRBV14 to TRBJ2-3; a possible D gene is TRBD2 (5 bases). V gave up 0 bases and J gave up 0 bases, with 13 bases separating them. CDR3 length equals 17 residues. Germline-derived CDR1 and CDR2 are SGHDN and FVKESK. The CDR3 protein is CASSQDLPAASTDTQYF. CDR3 nucleotides: TGTGCCAGCAGCCAAGATTTGCCAGCGGCGAGCACAGATACGCAGTATTTT.

DNA of the CDR3: TGTGCCAGCAGCAATTATTTCACCGGGGAGCTGTTTTTT. Translated, it gives CASSNYFTGELFF. The chain carries TRBV9 and TRBJ2-2, with D unresolved. V shed 4 bases and J shed 4 bases, with 8 bases lying between them. Germline V gives CDR1 SGDLS, CDR2 YYNGEE. The CDR3 runs 13 residues.

The J gene is TRBJ2-5, the V gene TRBV6-5, with a possible D match to TRBD1 (5 bases). The CDR3 spans 15 residues. V gave up 6 bases and J gave up 4 bases, with 18 bases separating them. CDR1 and CDR2 from the germline V gene are MNHEY and SVGAGI. The CDR3 loop reads CASRERQSFLETQYF. CDR3 coding DNA: TGTGCCAGCAGGGAACGACAGAGTTTCCTAGAGACCCAGTACTTC.

The V gene is TRBV15, the J gene TRBJ2-2; 10 bases are a match to TRBD2. Germline V gene sequence: CDR1 LNHNV, CDR2 YYDKDF (reference sequence). The CDR3 is 17 residues long. V dropped 5 bases and J dropped 5; count of bases not matched to a gene: 11. The CDR3 nucleotides are TGTGCCACCAGCGTTACTAGCGGGGCGTACTATACCGGGGAGCTGTTTTTT. Encoded protein: CATSVTSGAYYTGELFF.

This clone was observed at least ten times. The chain joins TRBV27 to TRBJ2-1; D possibly corresponds to TRBD2 (5 bases). The germline gives CDR1 MNHEY, CDR2 SMNVEV (reference sequence). V lost 3 bases and J 10 bases, leaving 13 bases between the germline ends. This CDR3 is built from 13 residues. CDR3 in DNA: TGTGCCAGCAGTTTCGACTACCCCGGAGAGCAGTTCTTC. Translated, it gives CASSFDYPGEQFF.

V is TRBV28 and J is TRBJ2-2, with D tentatively TRBD2 (5 bases). The CDR3 has 13 amino acids. The V and J ends lost 6 bases and 2 bases respectively, with 7 bases between them. CDR1 and CDR2 (germline): MDHEN, SYDVKM. The CDR3 DNA reads as TGTGCCAGCAGGACTATTAACACCGGGGAGCTGTTTTTT. This encodes CASRTINTGELFF.

The V and J genes are TRBV2 and TRBJ2-7; D may be TRBD1 or TRBD2 (5 bases each). The CDR3 sequence is 16 residues long. The germline CDR1 and CDR2 sequences are SNHLY and FYNNEI. The ends were cut back, 5 bases at V and 0 bases at J, with 17 bases in the middle. CDR3 nucleotides: TGTGCCAGCAGTACAACGGGGACCCGGAGCTCCTACGAGCAGTACTTC. This encodes CASSTTGTRSSYEQYF.

The chain joins TRBV28 to TRBJ2-7; D might be TRBD1 (5 bases). V was pared by 5 bases and J by 5 bases, with 13 bases between. This CDR3 is 13 amino acids long. Germline V gene data show CDR1 as MDHEN and CDR2 as SYDVKM. This chain's CDR3 is CASSIDSSHEQYF. CDR3 DNA sequence: TGTGCCAGCAGTATAGACAGCAGCCACGAGCAGTACTTC.

On this clone itself: Its ends do not fully match the called genes, so a read error is possible. The chain uses TRBV27 and TRBJ2-5, with 9 bases matching TRBD1. This CDR3 has 13 residues. Germline assignment: CDR1 MNHEY and CDR2 SMNVEV (reference sequence). In DNA form, the CDR3 reads TGTGCCAGCAGTCTGGGGACAGGGCACCTCGTTAACTTC. This sequence encodes CASSLGTGHLVNF.